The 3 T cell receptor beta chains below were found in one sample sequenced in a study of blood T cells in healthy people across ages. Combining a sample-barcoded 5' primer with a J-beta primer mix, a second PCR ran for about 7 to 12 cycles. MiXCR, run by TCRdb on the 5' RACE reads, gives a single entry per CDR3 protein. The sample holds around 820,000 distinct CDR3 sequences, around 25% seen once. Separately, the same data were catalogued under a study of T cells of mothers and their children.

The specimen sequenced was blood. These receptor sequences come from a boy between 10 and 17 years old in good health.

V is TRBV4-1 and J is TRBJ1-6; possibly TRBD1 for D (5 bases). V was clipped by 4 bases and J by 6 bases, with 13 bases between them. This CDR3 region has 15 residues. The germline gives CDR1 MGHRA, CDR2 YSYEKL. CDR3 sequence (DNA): TGCGCCAGCAGCCCCCGGAGGGGTTCTAATTCACCCCTCCACTTT. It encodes CASSPRRGSNSPLHF.

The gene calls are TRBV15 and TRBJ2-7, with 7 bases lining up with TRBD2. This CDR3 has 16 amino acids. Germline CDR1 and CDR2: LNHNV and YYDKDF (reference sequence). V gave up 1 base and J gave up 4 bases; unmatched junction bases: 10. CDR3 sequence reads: CATSRGVSLAEYEQYF. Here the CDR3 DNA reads TGTGCCACCAGCAGAGGAGTGTCGCTAGCGGAGTACGAGCAGTACTTC.

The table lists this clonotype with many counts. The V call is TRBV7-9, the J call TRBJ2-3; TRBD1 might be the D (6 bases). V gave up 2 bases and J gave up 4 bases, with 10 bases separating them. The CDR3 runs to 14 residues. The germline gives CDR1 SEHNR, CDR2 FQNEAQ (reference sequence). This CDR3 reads CASSLSGVPDTQYF. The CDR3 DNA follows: TGTGCCAGCAGCTTATCAGGGGTTCCAGATACGCAGTATTTT.